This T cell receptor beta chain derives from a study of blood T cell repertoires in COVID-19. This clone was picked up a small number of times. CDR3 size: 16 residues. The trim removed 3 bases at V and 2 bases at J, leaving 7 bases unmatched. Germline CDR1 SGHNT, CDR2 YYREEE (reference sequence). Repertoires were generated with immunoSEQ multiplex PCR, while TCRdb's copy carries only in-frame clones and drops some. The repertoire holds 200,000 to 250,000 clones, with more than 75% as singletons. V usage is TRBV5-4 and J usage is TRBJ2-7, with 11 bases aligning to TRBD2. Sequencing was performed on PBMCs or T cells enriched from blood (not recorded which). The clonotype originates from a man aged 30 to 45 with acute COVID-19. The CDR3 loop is CASSSYSGGAPYEQYF. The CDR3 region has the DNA TGTGCCAGCAGCTCATATAGCGGGGGGGCGCCCTACGAGCAGTACTTC. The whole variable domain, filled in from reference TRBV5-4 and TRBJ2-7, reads ETGVTQSPTHLIKTRGQQVTLRCSSQSGHNTVSWYQQALGQGPQFIFQYYREEENGRGNFPPRFSGLQFPNYSSELNVNALELDDSALYLCASSSYSGGAPYEQYFGPGTRLTVT.